Below, 18 T cell receptor beta chains from the same sample are listed, as sequenced in a study of regulatory T cells in long-lasting Graves disease. Time point reported: persistent/refractory GD, antithyroid drugs over 5 years with positive TRAb. RNA isolated from PBMCs was used to make the TCR library. Researchers made TCR beta libraries by using iRepertoire HTBI primers and running Arm-PCR on CDR3 regions. MiXCR was run by TCRdb on the multiplex PCR reads, yielding one entry per CDR3 protein. The sample shows roughly 450,000 distinct CDR3 sequences, around 20% of them seen only once. The source material was peripheral blood mononuclear cells (PBMCs), sampled when the disease was refractory, from a patient treated with antithyroid drugs. The receptors were gathered from a female donor with Graves disease.

This clonotype turned up a few times. The V call is TRBV20-1, the J call TRBJ1-1, with D possibly being TRBD1 (6 bases). The CDR3 consists of 15 residues. Germline CDR1 and CDR2: DFQATT and SNEGSKA (reference sequence). V gave up 6 bases and J gave up 3 bases, with 20 bases separating them. DNA of the CDR3: TGCAGTGCCAACTTTAATTCGGACAGTTACACTGAAGCTTTCTTT. This codes for CSANFNSDSYTEAFF.

There are many counts of this clonotype. The rearrangement joins TRBV5-1 to TRBJ2-7; D not certain. Looked up from germline, CDR1 is SGHRS and CDR2 is YFSETQ. Trimming left V 4 bases short and J 3 bases short, with 17 bases between. The CDR3 extends over 15 amino acids. CDR3 amino acids: CASSILADPFYEQYF. CDR3 sequence (DNA): TGCGCCAGCAGCATCTTGGCGGACCCTTTCTACGAGCAGTACTTC. Filled out from reference TRBV5-1 and TRBJ2-7, the complete variable domain reads KAGVTQTPRYLIKTRGQQVTLSCSPISGHRSVSWYQQTPGQGLQFLFEYFSETQRNKGNFPGRFSGRQFSNSRSEMNVSTLELGDSALYLCASSILADPFYEQYFGPGTRLTVT.

Of note for this clonotype: A much larger clone sits a single nucleotide away, making a read error possible. The V and J genes are TRBV7-9 and TRBJ2-5; 10 nucleotides line up with TRBD2. The CDR3 is 15 residues long. Per the germline V gene, CDR1 is SEHNR and CDR2 is FQNEAQ (reference sequence). The CDR3 loop reads CASSLVAGGQEIQYF. The CDR3 DNA follows: TGTGCCAGCAGCTTAGTAGCGGGAGGTCAAGAGATCCAGTACTTC.

This chain connects TRBV19 to TRBJ2-1; possibly TRBD1 or TRBD2 for D (6 bases each). The CDR3 runs to 17 residues. The ends were cut back, 1 base at V and 0 bases at J, with 13 bases in the middle. Germline CDR1 is LNHDA and CDR2 is SQIVND (reference sequence). The CDR3 loop is CASSIGWRGSSYNEQFF. The CDR3 DNA reads TGTGCCAGTAGTATAGGATGGAGGGGGAGCTCCTACAATGAGCAGTTCTTC.

V gene TRBV29-1 combines with J gene TRBJ1-2, with TRBD1 matching 8 bases. Trimming cost V 1 base and J 3 bases; bases outside gene matches: 1. The CDR3 runs to 13 residues. From germline, CDR1 is SQVTM and CDR2 ANQGSEA. The CDR3 nucleotides read TGCAGCGTTGAAGCAGGGGGCCACTATGGCTACACCTTC. Protein: CSVEAGGHYGYTF. Variable domain in full (rest from reference TRBV29-1 and TRBJ1-2): SAVISQKPSRDICQRGTSLTIQCQVDSQVTMMFWYRQQPGQSLTLIATANQGSEATYESGFVIDKFPISRPNLTFSTLTVSNMSPEDSSIYLCSVEAGGHYGYTFGSGTRLTVV.

This clonotype has just a few counts. The chain has TRBV10-3 and TRBJ2-7, with 8 bases matching TRBD1. This CDR3 spans 14 amino acids. Trimming took 6 bases from V and 1 from J; bases not matched to a gene: 5. CDR1 and CDR2 from the germline V gene are ENHRY and SYGVKD. CDR3 residues: CAIRRTGQSYEQYF. The DNA of the CDR3 is TGTGCCATCAGGAGGACAGGGCAATCCTACGAGCAGTACTTC.

The chain employs TRBV3-1 and TRBJ2-7, with D unresolved. V was trimmed by 2 bases and J by 6 bases, leaving 14 bases between them. The CDR3 consists of 14 residues. Germline V gene lookup returns CDR1 LGHDT and CDR2 YNNKEL (reference sequence). The CDR3 sequence is CASSQFHTTSEQYF. As DNA, the CDR3 is TGTGCCAGCAGCCAATTTCATACCACCAGCGAGCAGTACTTC.

Only a few counts were recorded for this clonotype. The genes are TRBV12-3 or TRBV12-4 and TRBJ1-4; D perhaps matches TRBD1 (6 bases). Between the trimmed V and J ends, which lost 6 bases and 14 bases, there was a span of 19 bases. This CDR3 comprises 13 residues. The CDR3 reads CASSYRQESFLFF. DNA of the CDR3: TGTGCCAGCAGCTATAGACAGGAATCCTTCCTGTTTTTT.

This clonotype appeared a few times. This chain uses TRBV6-5 with TRBJ1-1; D is undetermined. Germline V gene data show CDR1 as MNHEY and CDR2 as SVGAGI. V lost 2 bases to trimming and J lost 1 base, with 8 bases between them. The CDR3 covers 14 residues. The CDR3 protein is CASSYVGENTEAFF. CDR3 sequence (DNA): TGTGCCAGCAGTTACGTTGGCGAGAACACTGAAGCTTTCTTT.

In its sample, this clonotype was seen a few times. The genes are TRBV30 and TRBJ1-1, with D possibly matching TRBD1 (5 bases). Germline V CDR1 and CDR2: GTSNPN, SVGIG (reference sequence). The CDR3 runs 13 residues. The V gene lost 5 bases and the J gene lost 6 bases, with 16 bases spanning the gap. The CDR3 DNA reads TGTGCCTGGGATCAGACGGGGCTTTCTGAAGCTTTCTTT. Amino acids: CAWDQTGLSEAFF. Combining the CDR3 with reference TRBV30 and TRBJ1-1 gives the whole variable domain SQTIHQWPATLVQPVGSPLSLECTVEGTSNPNLYWYRQAAGRGLQLLFYSVGIGQISSEVPQNLSASRPQDRQFILSSKKLLLSDSGFYLCAWDQTGLSEAFFGQGTRLTVV.

This clonotype has ten or more counts. CDR3 in DNA: TGTGCCAGCAGCGAAAGGACAGCCTGGGGCACTGAAGCTTTCTTT. This sequence encodes CASSERTAWGTEAFF. The chain couples TRBV6-1 to TRBJ1-1, with a possible D match to TRBD1 (6 bases). CDR1 and CDR2 (germline): MNHNS, SASEGT. This CDR3 is built from 15 residues. Trimming pared 6 bases from V and 4 bases from J, leaving 18 bases between.

At least ten counts were recorded for this clonotype. J is TRBJ1-5 and V is TRBV28; 9 nucleotides agree with TRBD1. The CDR3 is 15 residues long. With V trimmed by 6 bases and J by 5 bases, 8 bases remained unmatched. Germline assignment: CDR1 MDHEN and CDR2 SYDVKM. Here the CDR3 DNA reads TGTGCCAGCAGCCAAGGGACAGGGCTTGATCAGCCCCAGCATTTT. This translates into CASSQGTGLDQPQHF.

The rearrangement links TRBV20-1 to TRBJ2-7; the D gene could be TRBD1 or TRBD2 (6 bases each). The V gene lost 3 bases and the J gene lost 5 bases, with 17 bases spanning the gap. Looked up from germline, CDR1 is DFQATT and CDR2 is SNEGSKA (reference sequence). This CDR3 contains 14 residues. The CDR3 nucleotides read TGCAGTGCTAGGTTGGACTCGGAGGGGGACGAGCAGTACTTC. This sequence encodes CSARLDSEGDEQYF.

This clonotype appeared many times. V usage is TRBV12-3 or TRBV12-4 and J usage is TRBJ1-2; tentative D call: TRBD1 (5 bases). V lost 0 bases to trimming and J lost 1 base, with 9 bases between them. The length of the CDR3 is 15 residues. CDR3 DNA sequence: TGTGCCAGCAGTTTAGCGCGACAGATTAACTATGGCTACACCTTC. This translates into CASSLARQINYGYTF.

The chain recombines TRBV6-1 with TRBJ2-7, with no clear D. The V and J ends lost 2 bases and 2 bases respectively, with 13 bases between them. The CDR3 extends over 15 amino acids. Germline CDR1 and CDR2: MNHNS and SASEGT. CDR3 nucleotide sequence: TGTGCCAGCAGTGAACAGGCCAGGTTAACCTACGAGCAGTACTTC. Its translation: CASSEQARLTYEQYF.

The chain employs TRBV7-3 and TRBJ2-2; 7 bases agree with TRBD2. The CDR3 has 16 amino acids. The germline gives CDR1 SGHTA, CDR2 FQGTGA. The J segment lost 5 bases and the V segment lost 5 bases, leaving 11 bases of the junction unmatched. Here the CDR3 DNA reads TGTGCCAGCAGCCCCCAAGCGGGAAGGGAGACCGGGGAGCTGTTTTTT. This gives the protein CASSPQAGRETGELFF.

This clonotype occurred many times. The chain has TRBV3-1 and TRBJ1-1; TRBD1 matches at 7 bases. Germline V lookup: CDR1 LGHDT, CDR2 YNNKEL (reference sequence). CDR3 length equals 14 residues. With 4 bases clipped from V and 4 bases from J, the junction kept 6 bases outside the gene matches. CDR3 protein: CASSLIQGSTEAFF. Here the CDR3 DNA reads TGTGCCAGCAGCCTCATACAGGGGTCCACTGAAGCTTTCTTT.

The table lists this clonotype with a few counts. The J gene is TRBJ1-2, the V gene TRBV19; D gene ambiguous. There are 14 residues in the CDR3. The V gene's germline CDR1 is LNHDA and CDR2 SQIVND (reference sequence). Trimming pared 3 bases from V and 3 bases from J, leaving 11 bases between. This CDR3 reads CASSISGADYGYTF. DNA for the CDR3: TGTGCCAGTAGTATTTCGGGCGCGGACTATGGCTACACCTTC.